This TCR beta chain stems from a study of OX40 agonist ivuxolimab in advanced cancers. Some clones are missing from TCRdb's copy, which holds only in-frame ones; the method was immunoSEQ multiplex PCR. The table includes around 15,000 clones, approximately 86% detected once. Germline assignment: CDR1 MNHEY and CDR2 SMNVEV (reference sequence). This CDR3 is built from 13 residues. Trimming removed 4 bases at V and 2 bases at J, with 9 bases between. For this clone: Its target is unknown.

Study conclusions and caveats: Both blood CD4+ and CD8+ T cells showed clonal growth by week 6 at 0.1 to 3.0 mg/kg.

Sequencing used CD4+ or CD8+ T cells sorted from blood, obtained in a trial of the OX40 agonist ivuxolimab. This clonotype was obtained from an adult with an advanced solid tumor such as melanoma, head and neck, liver or kidney cancer. J is TRBJ2-7 and V is TRBV27; either TRBD1 or TRBD2 may supply D (5 bases each). The CDR3 spells CASSWDRTYEQYF. The CDR3 DNA sequence: TGTGCCAGCAGTTGGGACCGCACCTACGAGCAGTACTTC.